This TCR beta chain was captured in a study of chemoradiotherapy in HPV16-positive cancers. Study summary: Functional T-cell assays on two HPV16-positive patients' cells defined candidate HPV-specific clones and common TCR motifs. Study results and caveats: Candidate HPV-specific clones and E7-related TCR motifs grew in tumor during treatment. In HPV16-positive patients, HPV-responsive T-cell expansion tracked better recurrence-free survival.

Germline lookup yields CDR1 ENHRY and CDR2 SYGVKD. The CDR3 runs to 16 residues. Deletions cut 3 bases from V and 3 bases from J, with 14 bases between. Clones were read by immunoSEQ multiplex PCR, and TCRdb kept only the in-frame ones, dropping some. The data contain around 16,000 clones, around 74% of them singletons. Of note for this clone: Its antigen is undetermined.

This clonotype was obtained from a human donor with HPV-associated anogenital cancer. The sample was acquired from a patient who underwent chemoradiotherapy. The rearrangement uses TRBV10-3 and TRBJ2-2, with D tentatively TRBD1 (8 bases). The CDR3 coding sequence is TGTGCCATCAGTGAAGGACAGGGACTATACACCGGGGAGCTGTTTTTT. Its translation is CAISEGQGLYTGELFF.